These T cell receptor beta chains were read from a single sample in a study of CD4 T cells in relation to SARS-CoV-2 and coronaviruses. Here immunoSEQ multiplex PCR was the method, and the copy in TCRdb shows in-frame clones only, minus some. This table has about 38,000 clones, over 75% appearing once. Material for sequencing was memory CD4+ T cells from PBMCs. Every receptor here comes from an adult with COVID-19. Each CDR3 is given with its conserved first and last residue. D genes are given only for firm matches. Clone size is given for some rows only: seen once, a few or many times, or a class if the clone is expanded.

clone_size	v_call	d_call	j_call	cdr3_nt	cdr3_aa
.	TRBV2	.	TRBJ2-7	TGTGCCAGCAGTGAAGCGCCTTCTTACGAGCAGTACTTC	CASSEAPSYEQYF
.	TRBV6-5	TRBD2	TRBJ2-3	TGTGCCAGCAGTCAGAGGACTAGCGGGGCAGATACGCAGTATTTT	CASSQRTSGADTQYF
.	TRBV10-2	.	TRBJ1-1	TGCGCCAGCAGTGAGTCGAGGGGGAACACTGAAGCTTTCTTT	CASSESRGNTEAFF
.	TRBV10-2	.	TRBJ1-5	TGCGCCAGCAGTGATGGGGGAACCAATCAGCCCCAGCATTTT	CASSDGGTNQPQHF
.	TRBV6-4	TRBD1	TRBJ1-3	TGTGCCAGCAGTGATCCTTTACAGGGGGCGGACGGAAACACCATATATTTT	CASSDPLQGADGNTIYF
.	TRBV7-8	.	TRBJ2-7	TGTGCCAGCAGCCCCGCGAACTACGAGCAGTACTTC	CASSPANYEQYF
.	TRBV27	TRBD2	TRBJ2-7	TGTGCCAGCCAGCGGGGGAGCTCCTACGAGCAGTACTTC	CASQRGSSYEQYF
few	TRBV2	.	TRBJ1-6	TGTGCCAGCAGTGAAGCGCCGAACTCACCCCTCCACTTT	CASSEAPNSPLHF
.	TRBV7-3	TRBD1	TRBJ2-4	TGTGCCAGCAGCCCGAGGACAGGGGTGGGAAACATTCAGTACTTC	CASSPRTGVGNIQYF
.	TRBV14	TRBD1	TRBJ1-2	TGTGCCAGCAGCCAGGGACAGGGACCTAACTATGGCTACACCTTC	CASSQGQGPNYGYTF
.	TRBV2	TRBD2	TRBJ2-1	TGTGCCAGCGCTGAGGGACGGGGGGGCAATGAGCAGTTCTTC	CASAEGRGGNEQFF
.	TRBV7-2	.	TRBJ1-3	TGTGCCAGCAGCCCACAGGGTAGCGGAAACACCATATATTTT	CASSPQGSGNTIYF
.	TRBV3-1/TRBV3-2	.	TRBJ2-2	TGTGCCAGCAGCTCCGACTCCTGGGGGCGATACACCGGGGAGCTGTTTTTT	CASSSDSWGRYTGELFF
.	TRBV5-6	TRBD2	TRBJ2-3	TGTGCCAGCAGGCCGGGACTAGCGGGGGGGCGAACAGATACGCAGTATTTT	CASRPGLAGGRTDTQYF
.	TRBV19	.	TRBJ1-3	TGTGCCAGTAGTATACCGGACACCATATATTTT	CASSIPDTIYF
few	TRBV11-2	.	TRBJ2-3	TGTGCCAGCAGCTTAGGGGGGGTCCCCACAGATACGCAGTATTTT	CASSLGGVPTDTQYF
.	TRBV14	.	TRBJ2-2	TGTGCCAGCAGCCAAGCTTGGCGGGGCGCCGGGGAGCTGTTTTTT	CASSQAWRGAGELFF